Following are 14 T cell receptor beta chains from one sample sequenced in a study of blood T cell repertoires in COVID-19. Data came from immunoSEQ multiplex PCR; TCRdb stores just in-frame clones and leaves some out. The sample includes 100,000 to 150,000 clones, 84% of them seen just once. Sequenced: peripheral blood. The receptors come from a man aged 60-69 years with acute or convalescent COVID-19.

V is TRBV6-5 and J is TRBJ1-2; TRBD1 is a possible D gene (5 bases). The V and J ends lost 0 bases and 5 bases respectively, with 13 bases between them. Germline V gives CDR1 MNHEY, CDR2 SVGAGI. This CDR3 is 15 amino acids long. The CDR3 here is CASSYSAAGQYGYTF. The CDR3, as DNA: TGTGCCAGCAGTTACTCGGCTGCAGGGCAGTATGGCTACACCTTC.

V is TRBV15 and J is TRBJ1-5; tentative D call: TRBD1 (6 bases). This CDR3 is 16 amino acids long. V gave up 0 bases and J gave up 6 bases, with 15 bases separating them. Germline CDR1 LNHNV, CDR2 YYDKDF (reference sequence). As DNA, the CDR3 is TGTGCCACCAGCAGAGAAATAGGGGACAATACTCAGCCCCAGCATTTT. Protein product: CATSREIGDNTQPQHF.

This chain links TRBV7-2 with TRBJ1-3; D is undetermined. CDR1 is SGHTA and CDR2 is FQGNSA in the germline V gene. The germline V and J ends were trimmed by 1 base and 1 base, with 8 bases remaining between them. CDR3 length: 15 amino acids. CDR3: CASSLVGDSGNTIYF. CDR3 DNA: TGTGCCAGCAGCTTAGTGGGCGATTCTGGAAACACCATATATTTT.

The rearrangement links TRBV6-1 to TRBJ1-1, with unresolved D. The germline CDR1 and CDR2 sequences are MNHNS and SASEGT. The CDR3 is 12 residues long. Trimming took off 0 bases at V and 6 bases at J, with 5 bases between the two ends. The CDR3 nucleotides are TGTGCCAGCAGTGAAGCGTATGCTGAAGCTTTCTTT. Protein sequence: CASSEAYAEAFF.

The V and J genes are TRBV28 and TRBJ1-1; D perhaps matches TRBD1 (5 bases). Per germline, CDR1 MDHEN and CDR2 SYDVKM. The CDR3 runs to 15 residues. Trimming cost V 2 bases and J 4 bases, with 14 bases left between them. The chain's CDR3 is CASSLGGWRGTEAFF. CDR3 bases: TGTGCCAGCAGTTTAGGCGGTTGGAGGGGCACTGAAGCTTTCTTT.

This clone was seen a handful of times. The chain is built from TRBV5-1 and TRBJ1-1; D is possibly TRBD1 (5 bases). The ends were cut back, 4 bases at V and 9 bases at J, with 19 bases in the middle. Per germline, CDR1 SGHRS and CDR2 YFSETQ. The CDR3 has 14 amino acids. The CDR3 protein is CASSREDITSKAFF. The CDR3 DNA reads as TGCGCCAGCAGCCGTGAGGACATAACTTCAAAAGCTTTCTTT.

The CDR3 is CSVDFGGRAETGELFF. CDR3 DNA: TGCAGCGTTGATTTTGGCGGGAGGGCCGAGACCGGGGAGCTGTTTTTT. J is TRBJ2-2 and V is TRBV29-1; 9 bases match TRBD2. Germline V lookup: CDR1 SQVTM, CDR2 ANQGSEA. The V gene end was trimmed by 3 bases and the J gene end by 5 bases; junction bases not matched to a gene: 10. The CDR3 sequence is 16 residues long.

The chain is built from TRBV7-9 and TRBJ1-2; 7 bases map to TRBD1. The length of the CDR3 is 14 residues. J gave up 5 bases and V 6 bases, and 9 bases lay outside the gene matches. Germline V gene lookup returns CDR1 SEHNR and CDR2 FQNEAQ (reference sequence). CDR3 nucleotide sequence: TGTGCCAGCAGAAATGACAGGGCCGTTTATGGCTACACCTTC. Its translation is CASRNDRAVYGYTF.

The V call is TRBV11-2, the J call TRBJ1-6; 10 bases map to TRBD1. This CDR3 contains 16 residues. The germline gives CDR1 SGHAT, CDR2 FQNNGV. Unmatched junction bases numbered 0, after V lost 1 base and J lost 3 bases. The CDR3 DNA follows: TGTGCCAGCAGCTTAGGGACAGGGGGCTATAATTCACCCCTCCACTTT. It yields the protein CASSLGTGGYNSPLHF.

This clone showed up just a few times. This chain joins TRBV6-5 and TRBJ2-2, with D possibly TRBD1 on 6 matching bases. The CDR3 extends over 13 amino acids. The germline CDR1 and CDR2 sequences are MNHEY and SVGAGI. V lost 7 bases, J lost 5 bases, and 11 bases lay in between. In DNA form, the CDR3 reads TGTGCCAGCACCCCAGGGGAAACCGGGGAGCTGTTTTTT. Amino acids: CASTPGETGELFF.

The rearrangement joins TRBV27 to TRBJ2-2, with unresolved D. The CDR3 runs 14 residues. Trimming took 4 bases from V and 3 from J, leaving 9 bases between them. Germline V CDR1 and CDR2: MNHEY, SMNVEV (reference sequence). The CDR3 here is CASSWAEYTGELFF. Written as DNA, the CDR3 is TGTGCCAGCAGTTGGGCAGAATACACCGGGGAGCTGTTTTTT.

The chain couples TRBV19 to TRBJ2-1, with unresolved D. The CDR3 runs 15 residues. The V end lost 0 bases, the J end lost 0 bases, and 6 bases lay between the germline ends. Germline CDR1 is LNHDA and CDR2 is SQIVND (reference sequence). CDR3 DNA: TGTGCCAGTAGTATAGAACTGGTCTCCTACAATGAGCAGTTCTTC. This gives the protein CASSIELVSYNEQFF.

This chain joins TRBV21-1 and TRBJ2-1; the listed D gene, TRBD2, was not tested against the DNA. TRBV21-1 is a pseudogene locus. The CDR3 spans 17 residues. The CDR3 sequence is CASSKNEGTAIYNEQFF. CDR3 in DNA: TGTGCCAGCAGCAAAAATGAGGGCACGGCGATCTACAATGAGCAGTTCTTC.

The CDR3 is CASSVAPGTLDNEQFF. The CDR3 DNA sequence: TGTGCCAGCAGCGTAGCCCCGGGTACTCTGGACAATGAGCAGTTCTTC. The chain links TRBV9 to TRBJ2-1; no clear D gene. The CDR3 has 16 amino acids. V was cut by 0 bases and J by 5 bases, with 15 bases left in between. Germline CDR1 reads SGDLS; CDR2 reads YYNGEE.